These 24 T cell receptor beta chains were sequenced from one sample in a study of blood T cells in healthy people across ages. A second PCR, run for roughly 7 to 11 cycles, used a sample-barcoded 5' primer plus a J-beta primer mix. TCRdb redid the calling of the 5' RACE reads with MiXCR, one entry per CDR3 protein. The sample has 1.5 million or so distinct CDR3 sequences, roughly 43% seen once; the top ten hold over 3.5%. Sequencing was carried out using blood. These TCRs come from a woman between 18 and 29 years old in good health.

This sequence joins TRBV6-1 and TRBJ1-2, with TRBD1 matching over 7 bases. CDR1 MNHNS and CDR2 SASEGT come from the germline V gene. V shed 0 bases, J shed 0 bases, and the junction held 4 bases outside the gene matches. There are 16 residues in the CDR3. The CDR3 DNA follows: TGTGCCAGCAGTGAAGCGGGAGGGACAGCTAACTATGGCTACACCTTC. Its protein product is CASSEAGGTANYGYTF.

Only one count was recorded for this clonotype. The V and J genes are TRBV20-1 and TRBJ2-4; tentative D call: TRBD1 (6 bases). Germline CDR1 DFQATT, CDR2 SNEGSKA (reference sequence). Trimming removed 6 bases from V and 15 bases from J, with 18 bases in between. The CDR3 is 11 residues long. The CDR3 protein is CSAPEEGVGYF. CDR3 coding DNA: TGCAGTGCCCCGGAAGAGGGGGTGGGGTACTTC.

This chain uses TRBV12-3 or TRBV12-4 with TRBJ2-2; unclear D gene. The CDR3 covers 15 residues. The V end lost 4 bases, the J end lost 1 base, and 10 bases lay between the germline ends. CDR3 nucleotides: TGTGCCAGCAGTTCCCAAACGGGGAACACCGGGGAGCTGTTTTTT. This encodes CASSSQTGNTGELFF.

This chain uses TRBV20-1 with TRBJ2-1; 7 bases are shared with TRBD2. CDR1 is DFQATT and CDR2 is SNEGSKA in the germline V gene (reference sequence). The CDR3 length is 13 residues. The CDR3 bases are TGCGGCGCCCGGAAGCGGGAAAGCAATGAGCAGTTCTTC. It translates to CGARKRESNEQFF.

The gene calls are TRBV19 and TRBJ2-5; D may be TRBD1 (6 bases). Trimming cost V 7 bases and J 11 bases, with 26 bases left between them. This CDR3 spans 15 amino acids. Per the germline V gene, CDR1 is LNHDA and CDR2 is SQIVND (reference sequence). In DNA form, the CDR3 reads TGTGCCAGTACCCTAAAGGGGGAATCTTACAATGAGCAGTACTTC. Amino acid sequence: CASTLKGESYNEQYF.

The chain links TRBV4-1 to TRBJ2-3, with 8 positions matching TRBD1. This CDR3 contains 15 residues. Per germline, CDR1 MGHRA and CDR2 YSYEKL. The V and J ends lost 1 base and 5 bases, in that order; junction bases with no gene match: 5. CDR3 in DNA: TGCGCCAGCAGCCAAGTGGACAGGGCGGAAGATACGCAGTATTTT. Encoded protein: CASSQVDRAEDTQYF.

The rearrangement uses TRBV20-1 and TRBJ2-5; 9 bases are a match to TRBD2. CDR3 size: 15 residues. The germline gives CDR1 DFQATT, CDR2 SNEGSKA (reference sequence). V lost 6 bases and J lost 5; bases outside the gene matches: 13. The CDR3 here is CSATPPGLADETQYF. CDR3 nucleotide sequence: TGCAGTGCAACACCTCCGGGACTAGCTGACGAGACCCAGTACTTC.

The genes are TRBV6-2 or TRBV6-3 and TRBJ2-7, with D perhaps given as TRBD1 or TRBD2 (5 bases each). Deletions cut 2 bases from V and 3 bases from J, with 14 bases between. The germline gives CDR1 MNHEY, CDR2 SVGEGT. This CDR3 has 15 residues. The CDR3 loop is CASSYVMAGSYEQYF. The CDR3 region has the DNA TGTGCCAGCAGTTACGTGATGGCAGGGAGCTACGAGCAGTACTTC.

The gene calls are TRBV9 and TRBJ2-1; D not certain. The CDR3 totals 15 residues. Germline V CDR1 and CDR2: SGDLS, YYNGEE. Trimming cost V 0 bases and J 9 bases, with 16 bases left between them. CDR3: CASSVAREHLGEQFF. In nucleotides, the CDR3 is TGTGCCAGCAGCGTAGCCCGCGAGCATCTTGGTGAGCAGTTCTTC.

Only a few counts were recorded for this clonotype. This chain uses TRBV18 with TRBJ1-1, with D maybe TRBD1 (6 bases). The ends were cut back, 3 bases at V and 4 bases at J, with 9 bases in the middle. The V gene's germline CDR1 is KGHSH and CDR2 LQKENI. This CDR3 is 13 amino acids long. The CDR3 region is CASSPGGLTEAFF. In nucleotides, the CDR3 is TGTGCCAGCTCACCGGGGGGGCTCACTGAAGCTTTCTTT.

This chain uses TRBV27 with TRBJ1-6, with 11 bases aligning to TRBD1. CDR3 length: 15 residues. From germline, CDR1 is MNHEY and CDR2 SMNVEV (reference sequence). V dropped 3 bases and J dropped 10; count of bases not matched to a gene: 5. CDR3 loop: CASSFVGQGGSPLHF. In DNA, the CDR3 is TGTGCCAGCAGTTTTGTGGGACAGGGGGGCTCACCCCTCCACTTT.

The chain links TRBV28 to TRBJ1-1; tentative D call: TRBD1 (6 bases). The CDR3 covers 15 residues. Germline CDR1 is MDHEN and CDR2 is SYDVKM. The ends were cut back, 6 bases at V and 1 base at J, with 15 bases in the middle. The DNA for the CDR3 is TGTGCCAGCAGACCGACAGGAATTACGAACACTGAAGCTTTCTTT. Amino acid sequence: CASRPTGITNTEAFF.

The chain has TRBV4-1 and TRBJ1-2; D gene uncertain. The ends were cut back, 2 bases at V and 0 bases at J, with 10 bases in the middle. CDR1 MGHRA and CDR2 YSYEKL come from the germline V gene. The CDR3 consists of 15 residues. DNA for the CDR3: TGCGCCAGCAGCCAAATCTCATCTGCTAACTATGGCTACACCTTC. This codes for CASSQISSANYGYTF.

This clonotype was seen a few times. The rearrangement uses TRBV30 and TRBJ2-3, with D maybe TRBD2 (5 bases). CDR1 is GTSNPN, CDR2 SVGIG, per germline (reference sequence). The CDR3 runs 14 residues. The V end lost 1 base, the J end lost 6 bases, and 14 bases lay between the germline ends. CDR3 sequence reads: CAWSASSPPDTQYF. The DNA for the CDR3 is TGTGCCTGGAGTGCTAGCAGCCCCCCCGATACGCAGTATTTT.

The gene calls are TRBV6-2 or TRBV6-3 and TRBJ2-7, with D possibly matching TRBD1 (6 bases). Trimming took off 5 bases at V and 6 bases at J, with 17 bases between the two ends. There are 14 residues in the CDR3. Germline-derived CDR1 and CDR2 are MNHEY and SVGEGT. The chain's CDR3 is CASSLRPRGIEQYF. CDR3 DNA sequence: TGTGCCAGCAGTCTCCGACCGAGGGGGATCGAGCAGTACTTC.

The genes are TRBV6-2 or TRBV6-3 and TRBJ2-7; 8 positions match TRBD2. CDR1 is MNHEY and CDR2 is SVGEGT in the germline V gene. Trimming took 7 bases from V and 1 from J; bases not matched to a gene: 6. The CDR3 totals 14 residues. This CDR3 is CASTIAGRSYEQYF. The CDR3 bases are TGTGCCAGCACAATAGCGGGACGTTCCTACGAGCAGTACTTC.

There are a few counts of this clonotype. This sequence joins TRBV4-3 and TRBJ2-1, with D tentatively TRBD1 (5 bases). Germline CDR1 is LGHNA and CDR2 is YSLEER. There are 17 residues in the CDR3. V dropped 0 bases and J dropped 3 bases, with 15 bases sitting between them. CDR3 coding DNA: TGCGCCAGCAGCCAAGAATGGACAAGACTCCTCTACAATGAGCAGTTCTTC. It is translated as CASSQEWTRLLYNEQFF.

This rearrangement joins TRBV24-1 to TRBJ1-1; 8 bases are a match to TRBD1. The CDR3 is 18 residues long. V lost 2 bases to trimming and J lost 6 bases; unmatched junction nucleotides: 16. The germline V gene encodes CDR1 KGHDR and CDR2 SFDVKD. The CDR3 bases are TGTGCCACCAGTGATTCACAGAGACCGGGACAGGCTGTCTCTGAAGCTTTCTTT. As protein: CATSDSQRPGQAVSEAFF.

The V call is TRBV9, the J call TRBJ2-5; D gene ambiguous. V was shortened by 0 bases and J by 4 bases, with 10 bases between the two germline ends. CDR1 is SGDLS and CDR2 is YYNGEE in the germline V gene. The CDR3 has 14 amino acids. Here the CDR3 reads CASSVAPIRETQYF. The CDR3 region has the DNA TGTGCCAGCAGCGTAGCCCCTATAAGAGAGACCCAGTACTTC.

In this sample, this clonotype turned up a few times. CDR3 in amino acids: CSARSGAYNEQFF. CDR3 bases: TGCAGTGCTCGGAGCGGGGCCTACAATGAGCAGTTCTTC. The V gene is TRBV20-1, the J gene TRBJ2-1, with 7 bases that match TRBD2. Germline CDR1 reads DFQATT; CDR2 reads SNEGSKA (reference sequence). Losses at the gene ends were 5 bases for V and 2 bases for J; bases not matched to a gene: 3. The CDR3 has 13 amino acids.

The genes are TRBV2 and TRBJ2-5; possible D gene TRBD2, 6 bases. There are 13 residues in the CDR3. In germline, CDR1 is SNHLY, CDR2 FYNNEI. V was clipped by 10 bases and J by 4 bases, with 16 bases between them. This CDR3 is CATQTSPGETQYF. The CDR3 DNA follows: TGTGCCACCCAAACTAGCCCTGGAGAGACCCAGTACTTC.

V usage is TRBV28 and J usage is TRBJ2-7, with TRBD1 identical over 7 bases. The CDR3 spans 14 residues. Per the germline V gene, CDR1 is MDHEN and CDR2 is SYDVKM. The ends lost 6 bases at V and 2 bases at J; junction bases unmatched: 7. The CDR3 sequence is CASRSGQQTYEQYF. The CDR3 region has the DNA TGTGCCAGCAGATCGGGACAGCAAACCTACGAGCAGTACTTC.

The chain has TRBV27 and TRBJ2-2; TRBD2 matches 8 bases. Germline V gives CDR1 MNHEY, CDR2 SMNVEV (reference sequence). The CDR3 loop spans 14 amino acids. The junction had 8 bases not matched to a gene; V was cut back by 11 bases and J by 3 bases. The CDR3 coding sequence is TGTGCCGCCTCTAGCGGGCTATACACCGGGGAGCTGTTTTTT. Translating it yields CAASSGLYTGELFF.

V is TRBV21-1 and J is TRBJ2-3. TRBV21-1 is a pseudogene segment. This CDR3 comprises 15 residues. CDR3 coding DNA: TGTGCCAGCAGCCTAGCGGGCTACTACACAGATACGCAGTATTTT. Translation gives CASSLAGYYTDTQYF.